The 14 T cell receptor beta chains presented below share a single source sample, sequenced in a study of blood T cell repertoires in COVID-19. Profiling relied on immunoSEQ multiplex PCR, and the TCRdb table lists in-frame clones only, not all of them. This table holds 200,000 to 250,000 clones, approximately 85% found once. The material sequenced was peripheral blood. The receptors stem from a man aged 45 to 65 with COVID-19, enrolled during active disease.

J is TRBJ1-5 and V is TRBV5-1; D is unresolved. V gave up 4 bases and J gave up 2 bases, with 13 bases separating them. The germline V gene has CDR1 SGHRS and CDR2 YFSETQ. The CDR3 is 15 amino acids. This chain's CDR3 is CASSPLPGGNQPQHF. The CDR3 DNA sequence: TGCGCCAGCAGCCCGCTCCCCGGGGGCAATCAGCCCCAGCATTTT.

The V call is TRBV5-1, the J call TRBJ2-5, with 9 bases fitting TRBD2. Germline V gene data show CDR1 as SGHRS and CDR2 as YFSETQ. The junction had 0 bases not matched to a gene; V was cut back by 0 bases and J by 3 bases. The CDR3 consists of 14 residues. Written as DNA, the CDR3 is TGCGCCAGCAGCTTGGTAGCGGGGGAAGAGACCCAGTACTTC. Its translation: CASSLVAGEETQYF.

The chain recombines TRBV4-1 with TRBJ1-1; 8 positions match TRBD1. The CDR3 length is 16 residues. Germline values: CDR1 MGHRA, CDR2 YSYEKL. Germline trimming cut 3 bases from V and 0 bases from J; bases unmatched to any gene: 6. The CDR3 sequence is CASSHKTGALNTEAFF. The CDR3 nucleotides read TGCGCCAGCAGCCATAAGACAGGGGCTTTGAACACTGAAGCTTTCTTT.

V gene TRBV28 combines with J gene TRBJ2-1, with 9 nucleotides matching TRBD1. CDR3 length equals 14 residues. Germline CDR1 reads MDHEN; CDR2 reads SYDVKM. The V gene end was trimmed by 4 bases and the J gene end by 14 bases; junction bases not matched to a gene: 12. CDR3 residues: CASSSSGTGRGEFF. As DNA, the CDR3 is TGTGCCAGCAGTTCTTCCGGGACAGGGAGAGGGGAGTTCTTC.

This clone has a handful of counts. The CDR3 region has the DNA TGTGCCAGCAGCCAAACCGGGACAGGGAACGTGTTGAACACTGAAGCTTTCTTT. It codes for CASSQTGTGNVLNTEAFF. This chain uses TRBV5-4 with TRBJ1-1; 9 bases align to TRBD1. The CDR3 spans 18 residues. The V and J ends lost 4 bases and 0 bases, in that order; junction bases with no gene match: 13. Germline V gene lookup returns CDR1 SGHNT and CDR2 YYREEE (reference sequence).

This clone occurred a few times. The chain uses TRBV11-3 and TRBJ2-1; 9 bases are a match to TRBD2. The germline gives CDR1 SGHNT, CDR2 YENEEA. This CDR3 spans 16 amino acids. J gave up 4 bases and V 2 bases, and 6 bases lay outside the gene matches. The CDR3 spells CASSLLSGGHYNEQFF. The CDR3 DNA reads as TGTGCCAGCAGCTTATTAAGCGGGGGGCATTACAATGAGCAGTTCTTC. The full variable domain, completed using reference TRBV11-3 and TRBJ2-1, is EAGVVQSPRYKIIEKKQPVAFWCNPISGHNTLYWYLQNLGQGPELLIRYENEEAVDDSQLPKDRFSAERLKGVDSTLKIQPAELGDSAVYLCASSLLSGGHYNEQFFGPGTRLTVL.

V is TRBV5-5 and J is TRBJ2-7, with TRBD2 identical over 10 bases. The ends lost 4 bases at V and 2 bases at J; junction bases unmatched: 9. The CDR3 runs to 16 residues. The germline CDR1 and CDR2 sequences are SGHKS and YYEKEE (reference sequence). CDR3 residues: CASSTILAGVTYEQYF. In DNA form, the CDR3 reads TGTGCCAGCAGCACCATTCTAGCGGGGGTTACCTACGAGCAGTACTTC.

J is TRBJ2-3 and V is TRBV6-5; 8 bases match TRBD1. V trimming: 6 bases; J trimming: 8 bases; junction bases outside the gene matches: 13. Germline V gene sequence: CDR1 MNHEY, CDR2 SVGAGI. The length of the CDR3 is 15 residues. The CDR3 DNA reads TGTGCCAGCAGCTCCGACAGGGGCGTAGGCAGTACGCAGTATTTT. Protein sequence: CASSSDRGVGSTQYF.

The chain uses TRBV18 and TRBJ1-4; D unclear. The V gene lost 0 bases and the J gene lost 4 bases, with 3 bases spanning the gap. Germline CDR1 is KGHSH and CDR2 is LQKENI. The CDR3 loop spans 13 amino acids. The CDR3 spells CASSPPFNEKLFF. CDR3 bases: TGTGCCAGCTCACCACCCTTTAATGAAAAACTGTTTTTT.

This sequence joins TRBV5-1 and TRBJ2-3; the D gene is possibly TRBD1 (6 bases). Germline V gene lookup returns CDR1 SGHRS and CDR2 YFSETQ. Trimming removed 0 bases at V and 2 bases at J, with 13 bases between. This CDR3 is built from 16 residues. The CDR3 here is CASSLAGVFLTDTQYF. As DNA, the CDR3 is TGCGCCAGCAGCTTGGCAGGGGTTTTCCTCACAGATACGCAGTATTTT.

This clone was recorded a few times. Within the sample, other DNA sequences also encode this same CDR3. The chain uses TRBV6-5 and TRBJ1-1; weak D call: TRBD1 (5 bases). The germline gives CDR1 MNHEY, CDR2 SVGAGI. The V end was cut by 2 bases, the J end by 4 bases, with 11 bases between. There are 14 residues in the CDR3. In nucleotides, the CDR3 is TGTGCCAGCAGTTACGGGAGGGGTGGCACTGAAGCTTTCTTT. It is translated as CASSYGRGGTEAFF.

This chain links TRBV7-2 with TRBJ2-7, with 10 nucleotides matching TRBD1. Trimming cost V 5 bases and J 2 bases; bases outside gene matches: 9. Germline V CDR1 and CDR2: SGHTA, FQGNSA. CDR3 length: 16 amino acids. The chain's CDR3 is CASSPVTGTGAYEQYF. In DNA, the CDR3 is TGTGCCAGCAGCCCGGTGACTGGGACAGGGGCCTACGAGCAGTACTTC.

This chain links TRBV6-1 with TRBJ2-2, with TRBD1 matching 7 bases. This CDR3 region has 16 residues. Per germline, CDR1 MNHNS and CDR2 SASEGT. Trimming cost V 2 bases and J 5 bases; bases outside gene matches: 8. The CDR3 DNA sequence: TGTGCCAGCAGTGAACTCGGGACAGTAAGAACCGGGGAGCTGTTTTTT. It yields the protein CASSELGTVRTGELFF.

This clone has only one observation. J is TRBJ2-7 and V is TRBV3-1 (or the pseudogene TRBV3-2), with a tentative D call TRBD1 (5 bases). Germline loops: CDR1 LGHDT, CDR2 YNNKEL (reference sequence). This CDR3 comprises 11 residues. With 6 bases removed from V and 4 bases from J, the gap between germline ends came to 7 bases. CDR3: CASRGVYEQYF. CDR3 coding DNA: TGTGCCAGCAGAGGGGTGTACGAGCAGTACTTC.